The 2 T cell receptor beta chains below were found in one sample sequenced in a study of shared clonotypes between healthy human individuals. Some clones are missing from TCRdb's copy, which holds only in-frame ones; the method was immunoSEQ multiplex PCR. The sample has some 980,000 clones; 60% to 85% are singletons. Sequenced input: memory CD4+ T cells sorted from blood. As for subset: CD45RA-negative fraction. All receptors come from a man between 18 and 29 years old in good health.

This clone was counted between two and nine times. The chain uses TRBV7-9 and TRBJ1-1; 8 bases line up with TRBD1. V lost 3 bases, J lost 4 bases, and 4 bases stayed unmatched. This CDR3 spans 14 amino acids. Germline V gene sequence: CDR1 SEHNR, CDR2 FQNEAQ (reference sequence). The CDR3 reads CASSLQTGVTEAFF. CDR3 nucleotides: TGTGCCAGCAGCTTGCAGACAGGGGTCACTGAAGCTTTCTTT.

The V and J genes are TRBV27 and TRBJ1-1; D perhaps matches TRBD1 (6 bases). The CDR3 length is 16 residues. The germline CDR1 and CDR2 sequences are MNHEY and SMNVEV (reference sequence). Deletions cut 0 bases from V and 5 bases from J, with 16 bases between. CDR3: CASSLSVPQGRTEAFF. DNA for the CDR3: TGTGCCAGCAGTTTATCGGTACCGCAGGGGCGGACTGAAGCTTTCTTT.